Listed below are T cell receptor beta chains from one sample, sequenced in a study of patients and donors after allogeneic stem cell transplantation. MiXCR, run by TCRdb on the RT-PCR reads, gives a single entry per CDR3 protein. The repertoire has 920,000 or so distinct CDR3 sequences, under 20% of them found once; the top ten carry under 6.5%. Sequenced material: blood, either unsorted or a sorted T cell fraction (not recorded which). The receptors stem from a human donor who was either an allogeneic HSCT recipient or a stem cell or donor lymphocyte infusion donor (not recorded which). It is not recorded whose cells these are; they may come from a transplant donor. Both conserved end residues are part of each CDR3. The D gene is left open where the match is weak. The size field is filled for only some rows; it gives once, few, many or a size class.

v_call	d_call	clone_size	j_call	cdr3_length	cdr3_nt	cdr3_aa
TRBV25-1	TRBD2	few	TRBJ2-1	13	TGTGCCAGCCGGGAGGGATTTGGGAATGAGCAGTTCTTC	CASREGFGNEQFF
TRBV11-2	.	.	TRBJ2-7	15	TGTGCCAGCAGCGCATACTATAGGAGCTCCTACGAGCAGTACTTC	CASSAYYRSSYEQYF
TRBV18	TRBD2	.	TRBJ2-1	15	TGTGCCAGCTCACCTAGCGGGGAAATCAGGAATGAGCAGTTCTTC	CASSPSGEIRNEQFF
TRBV7-8	TRBD2	few	TRBJ2-3	14	TGTGCCGGGGGGGGAGGACCATCCACAGATACGCAGTATTTT	CAGGGGPSTDTQYF
TRBV12-3/TRBV12-4	TRBD1	few	TRBJ2-5	14	TGTGCCAGCAGTTACAGGGGAAGAGTGGAGACCCAGTACTTC	CASSYRGRVETQYF
TRBV24-1	.	few	TRBJ2-1	16	TGTGCCACCAGTGATTACCCCGGGAGAGCCTACAATGAGCAGTTCTTC	CATSDYPGRAYNEQFF
TRBV5-1	TRBD2	.	TRBJ2-7	16	TGCGCCAGCAGCCTGGAATCGAGCGGGAGATCGTACGAGCAGTACTTC	CASSLESSGRSYEQYF
TRBV4-3	TRBD1	.	TRBJ1-6	15	TGCGCCAGCAGCCAAGATGCAGGGGGCGATTCACCCCTCCACTTT	CASSQDAGGDSPLHF
TRBV6-2/TRBV6-3	TRBD2	few	TRBJ2-4	16	TGTGCCAGCAGTTACCCTCTAGCGGGAGCCAAAAACATTCAGTACTTC	CASSYPLAGAKNIQYF
TRBV25-1	TRBD1	.	TRBJ1-5	15	TGTGCCAGCAGTGAGACACAGGGGCTAAATCAGCCCCAGCATTTT	CASSETQGLNQPQHF
TRBV7-6	.	.	TRBJ2-3	13	TGTGCCAGCAGCCTAGGGGTTAAAGATACGCAGTATTTT	CASSLGVKDTQYF
TRBV6-5	TRBD2	few	TRBJ2-5	14	TGTGCCAGCAGTTACTTCGGGGGGAGCAAGACCCAGTACTTC	CASSYFGGSKTQYF
TRBV5-1	.	many	TRBJ1-6	13	TGCGCCAGCAGGATGGCAGGGGATTCACCCCTCCACTTT	CASRMAGDSPLHF
TRBV20-1	TRBD2	few	TRBJ2-5	15	TGCAGTGCGCATGGAGTAGCGGGGGGGTGGGAGACCCAGTACTTC	CSAHGVAGGWETQYF
TRBV27	.	.	TRBJ2-4	16	TGTGCCAGCAGTTTCATATCAAACGCGGCCAAAAACATTCAGTACTTC	CASSFISNAAKNIQYF
TRBV5-1	.	.	TRBJ2-7	14	TGCGCCAGCAGCCGGCCGGGGGACAGCTACGAGCAGTACTTC	CASSRPGDSYEQYF
TRBV29-1	.	few	TRBJ2-7	15	TGCAGCGTTGACATTACAGGGAAGGGCTCCTACGAGCAGTACTTC	CSVDITGKGSYEQYF
TRBV6-2/TRBV6-3	.	.	TRBJ2-5	13	TGTGCCAGCAGTTACTCACGACAAGAGACCCAGTACTTC	CASSYSRQETQYF
TRBV12-3/TRBV12-4	TRBD2	few	TRBJ2-4	16	TGTGCCAGCAGGGAAGCGGGAGGGCCGGGGAAAAACATTCAGTACTTC	CASREAGGPGKNIQYF
TRBV20-1	.	few	TRBJ2-1	14	TGCAGTGCTAGAGATTTAACCTCCTACAATGAGCAGTTCTTC	CSARDLTSYNEQFF
TRBV5-1	TRBD1	many	TRBJ1-1	14	TGCGCCAGCAGCCTGGGACAGCAGGGGAAGGGAGCTTTCTTT	CASSLGQQGKGAFF
TRBV20-1	TRBD1	few	TRBJ1-5	15	TGCAGTGCTAGGGACTCCGGGACAGTCAATCAGCCCCAGCATTTT	CSARDSGTVNQPQHF
TRBV7-2	.	.	TRBJ2-3	13	TGTGCCAGCGGCAACTTAGGCACAGATACGCAGTATTTT	CASGNLGTDTQYF
TRBV4-1	.	few	TRBJ2-7	16	TGCGCCAGCAGCCCGACATCCGGGACGTTTACCTACGAGCAGTACTTC	CASSPTSGTFTYEQYF
TRBV7-9	TRBD2	once	TRBJ2-1	14	TGTGCCAGCAGTCTTTCAAGACTAGCCGATGAGCAGTTCTTC	CASSLSRLADEQFF
TRBV12-3/TRBV12-4	TRBD1	many	TRBJ1-2	14	TGTGCCAGCAGTTACGGGCAGGGGGAGTCAAGCTACACCTTC	CASSYGQGESSYTF
TRBV10-2	.	few	TRBJ2-1	15	TGCGCCAGTCCGCCAGACAGAGGCTTTAACAATGAGCAGTTCTTC	CASPPDRGFNNEQFF
TRBV5-1	TRBD2	few	TRBJ2-3	15	TGCGCCAGCAGCTTGACCGGGGGGGCCTCAGATACGCAGTATTTT	CASSLTGGASDTQYF
TRBV4-1	.	.	TRBJ2-4	14	TGCGCCAGCGCGGGGAGTATTTCCAAAAACATTCAGTACTTC	CASAGSISKNIQYF
TRBV11-2	TRBD1	few	TRBJ1-1	12	TGTGCCAGCAGCCCCGACAGGGCTGAAGCTTTCTTT	CASSPDRAEAFF
TRBV27	.	.	TRBJ2-7	18	TGTGCCAGCAGTTTATTTGTAGAGAGCGGGCGAGAGGGGGACGAGCAGTACTTC	CASSLFVESGREGDEQYF
TRBV20-1	TRBD2	few	TRBJ2-1	14	TGCAGTGCGGACAGCGGGAGCTCCTACAATGAGCAGTTCTTC	CSADSGSSYNEQFF
TRBV5-1	.	few	TRBJ2-2	15	TGCGCCAGCAGGGGCGAAAGGACCAACACCGGGGAGCTGTTTTTT	CASRGERTNTGELFF
TRBV7-9	.	few	TRBJ1-6	14	TGTGCCAGCAGCTTCGGGGAGTTATATTCACCCCTCCACTTT	CASSFGELYSPLHF
TRBV5-1	TRBD1	.	TRBJ2-1	15	TGCGCCAGCAGCGCCAGGACAGGGGGCTCCAATGAGCAGTTCTTC	CASSARTGGSNEQFF